This entry lists 23 T cell receptor beta chains sequenced from one sample in a study of blood T cell repertoires in COVID-19. The table came from immunoSEQ multiplex PCR; TCRdb's copy has only in-frame clones and leaves some out. The profile shows over 250,000 clones, roughly 88% of them singletons. Sequenced: peripheral blood. These TCRs come from a woman aged 25-40 years with acute or convalescent COVID-19.

In the case of this clone: Other nucleotide sequences in the sample specify the same CDR3. The CDR3 DNA is TGTGCCAGCAGCCCCCAGACAGGCTCTGGAAACACCATATATTTT. It is translated as CASSPQTGSGNTIYF. The V call is TRBV7-2, the J call TRBJ1-3; a possible D gene is TRBD1 (6 bases). The CDR3 runs 15 residues. V lost 5 bases and J 0 bases, leaving 11 bases between the germline ends. From germline, CDR1 is SGHTA and CDR2 FQGNSA.

This clone has a single count. The CDR3 reads CASSQGGIAPSYEQYF. As DNA, the CDR3 is TGTGCCAGCAGCCAGGGGGGAATAGCCCCCTCCTACGAGCAGTACTTC. This chain joins TRBV14 and TRBJ2-7, with D possibly TRBD2 on 6 matching bases. The CDR3 is 16 residues long. Per the germline V gene, CDR1 is SGHDN and CDR2 is FVKESK. V was trimmed by 3 bases and J by 0 bases, leaving 15 bases between them.

This chain links TRBV5-1 with TRBJ2-1; 7 nucleotides line up with TRBD2. The CDR3 sequence is 14 residues long. V lost 0 bases and J lost 3; bases outside the gene matches: 0. CDR1 and CDR2 from the germline V gene are SGHRS and YFSETQ. CDR3 coding DNA: TGCGCCAGCAGCTTGGGGGACTACTACAATGAGCAGTTCTTC. Its translation is CASSLGDYYNEQFF.

V gene TRBV29-1 combines with J gene TRBJ1-2; D remains ambiguous. V lost 3 bases, J lost 14 bases, and 13 bases lay in between. Germline loops: CDR1 SQVTM, CDR2 ANQGSEA. The CDR3 runs 10 residues. As DNA, the CDR3 is TGCAGCGTTGATGTGCAATGGCTTACCTTC. Protein: CSVDVQWLTF.

The chain employs TRBV7-2 and TRBJ1-5; D not resolved. The CDR3 has 14 residues. Germline V CDR1 and CDR2: SGHTA, FQGNSA. Between the trimmed V and J ends, which lost 5 bases and 5 bases, there was a span of 13 bases. The CDR3 loop is CASSPTVYDQPQHF. CDR3 sequence (DNA): TGTGCCAGCAGCCCTACAGTGTATGATCAGCCCCAGCATTTT.

The CDR3 DNA follows: TGTGCCAGCAGCTTGGGGTTGGGTCAGGTAGAGACCCAGTACTTC. Protein sequence: CASSLGLGQVETQYF. J is TRBJ2-5 and V is TRBV5-4, with D unclear. Germline CDR1 SGHNT, CDR2 YYREEE (reference sequence). V lost 0 bases and J 4 bases, leaving 13 bases between the germline ends. The CDR3 loop spans 15 amino acids.

The chain is built from TRBV7-2 and TRBJ1-5; D perhaps matches TRBD1 (6 bases). V shed 0 bases and J shed 10 bases, with 19 bases lying between them. Per germline, CDR1 SGHTA and CDR2 FQGNSA. The CDR3 extends over 16 amino acids. CDR3 nucleotide sequence: TGTGCCAGCAGCTTAGCGTCACAGGGCATCATAGGTCCCCAGCATTTT. Translated: CASSLASQGIIGPQHF.

V and J are TRBV5-3 and TRBJ2-3, with 7 nucleotides matching TRBD2. TRBV5-3 is given ORF status, its function remaining uncertain. V trimming: 0 bases; J trimming: 1 base; junction bases outside the gene matches: 14. The CDR3 length is 19 residues. The chain's CDR3 is CARSLGLAGVTLGTDTQYF. The CDR3 DNA reads TGTGCCAGAAGCTTGGGCCTGGCGGGAGTAACCCTAGGCACAGATACGCAGTATTTT.

The chain uses TRBV4-1 and TRBJ2-3; D is uncertain. Per germline, CDR1 MGHRA and CDR2 YSYEKL. Trimming pared 2 bases from V and 5 bases from J, leaving 11 bases between. The CDR3 contains 14 residues. CDR3 residues: CASSQRVIRDTQYF. The DNA of the CDR3 is TGCGCCAGCAGCCAACGGGTCATTAGAGATACGCAGTATTTT.

The rearrangement joins TRBV6-2 or TRBV6-3 to TRBJ2-5; D might be TRBD2 (6 bases). Trimming left V 4 bases short and J 5 bases short, with 14 bases between. Germline lookup yields CDR1 MNHEY and CDR2 SVGEGT. CDR3 length: 14 amino acids. CDR3 DNA: TGTGCCAGCAGTTTCTCGGGAGATTTTGAGACCCAGTACTTC. Its translation is CASSFSGDFETQYF.

The chain couples TRBV5-1 to TRBJ1-3; TRBD1 is a possible D gene (6 bases). This CDR3 has 14 amino acids. V was cut by 2 bases and J by 4 bases, with 10 bases left in between. Looked up from germline, CDR1 is SGHRS and CDR2 is YFSETQ. Here the CDR3 DNA reads TGCGCCAGCAGCTTTCAGGGGTCCGGAAACACCATATATTTT. Encoded protein: CASSFQGSGNTIYF.

V gene TRBV7-3 combines with J gene TRBJ2-1; 7 nucleotides line up with TRBD2. Losses at the gene ends were 2 bases for V and 8 bases for J; bases not matched to a gene: 6. The CDR3 has 14 residues. CDR1 is SGHTA, CDR2 FQGTGA, per germline. CDR3 DNA sequence: TGTGCCAGCAGCTTAGGGGGAGGGCCCTATGAGCAGTTCTTC. This translates into CASSLGGGPYEQFF. The full variable domain, rest sourced from reference TRBV7-3 and TRBJ2-1, is GAGVSQTPSNKVTEKGKYVELRCDPISGHTALYWYRQSLGQGPEFLIYFQGTGAADDSGLPNDRFFAVRPEGSVSTLKIQRTERGDSAVYLCASSLGGGPYEQFFGPGTRLTVL.

The chain has TRBV3-1 (or the pseudogene TRBV3-2) and TRBJ2-7; D perhaps matches TRBD1 (6 bases). The CDR3 has 16 amino acids. V was shortened by 4 bases and J by 1 base, with 17 bases between the two germline ends. Per the germline V gene, CDR1 is LGHDT and CDR2 is YNNKEL (reference sequence). CDR3 nucleotides: TGTGCCAGCAGCCTAAGTGTACCAGGGGTTTCCTACGAGCAGTACTTC. It encodes CASSLSVPGVSYEQYF.

The chain uses TRBV24-1 and TRBJ2-3; a possible D gene is TRBD2 (5 bases). The germline V gene encodes CDR1 KGHDR and CDR2 SFDVKD. The CDR3 consists of 14 residues. Trimming pared 6 bases from V and 4 bases from J, leaving 13 bases between. The CDR3 region has the DNA TGTGCCACCAGTCCTAGCTCGGTCTCAGATACGCAGTATTTT. Translated: CATSPSSVSDTQYF.

This chain uses TRBV30 with TRBJ2-4; TRBD1 aligns across 7 bases. The CDR3 is 13 amino acids. Germline V gives CDR1 GTSNPN, CDR2 SVGIG (reference sequence). V shed 5 bases and J 2 bases; nucleotides not matched to a gene: 3. The CDR3 nucleotides are TGTGCCTGGGAACAGGGGTCCAAAAACATTCAGTACTTC. As protein: CAWEQGSKNIQYF.

The chain has TRBV29-1 and TRBJ1-5, with a weak D call TRBD1 (5 bases). Trimming took 4 bases from V and 6 from J, leaving 16 bases between them. The CDR3 consists of 14 residues. Germline-derived CDR1 and CDR2 are SQVTM and ANQGSEA. DNA for the CDR3: TGCAGCGTTGGATTTGGGGGGTTTGGTCAGCCCCAGCATTTT. Its translation: CSVGFGGFGQPQHF.

This clone was detected once. The CDR3 DNA is TGTGCCAGCAGCTTAGAGGGGGACAGGGGGGATGAGCAGTTCTTC. Residues: CASSLEGDRGDEQFF. V and J are TRBV11-3 and TRBJ2-1; 11 bases align to TRBD1. Germline assignment: CDR1 SGHNT and CDR2 YENEEA. CDR3 length: 15 residues. V was pared by 0 bases and J by 8 bases, with 3 bases of the junction left unmatched.

The gene calls are TRBV9 and TRBJ2-2; maybe TRBD1 (6 bases). This CDR3 has 17 residues. Germline CDR1 SGDLS, CDR2 YYNGEE. V was cut by 3 bases and J by 3 bases, with 18 bases left in between. CDR3 DNA sequence: TGTGCCAGCAGCGGGCCCAGTACAGGGTTAGACACCGGGGAGCTGTTTTTT. This translates into CASSGPSTGLDTGELFF.

The V and J genes are TRBV19 and TRBJ1-3, with a weak D call TRBD1 (6 bases). CDR1 and CDR2 (germline): LNHDA, SQIVND (reference sequence). This CDR3 spans 14 amino acids. Trimming took 4 bases from V and 1 from J, leaving 8 bases between them. This chain's CDR3 is CASSRGTSGNTIYF. The CDR3 DNA reads TGTGCCAGTAGTAGAGGGACATCTGGAAACACCATATATTTT.

The chain is built from TRBV7-2 and TRBJ2-7; D is perhaps TRBD1 (6 bases). V was cut by 2 bases and J by 1 base, with 12 bases left in between. The CDR3 is 15 residues long. In germline, CDR1 is SGHTA, CDR2 FQGNSA. DNA for the CDR3: TGTGCCAGCAGCTTAATCCGGGACACTTCCTACGAGCAGTACTTC. It yields the protein CASSLIRDTSYEQYF.

This clone was counted between two and nine times. This chain links TRBV7-2 with TRBJ2-1, with TRBD2 matching 8 bases. Germline V lookup: CDR1 SGHTA, CDR2 FQGNSA. V shed 0 bases, J shed 1 base, and the junction held 5 bases outside the gene matches. This CDR3 has 17 amino acids. The chain's CDR3 is CASSLARSGSSYNEQFF. The CDR3 DNA is TGTGCCAGCAGCTTAGCTAGGAGCGGGAGTTCCTACAATGAGCAGTTCTTC.

V is TRBV5-1 and J is TRBJ2-1; 10 bases are shared with TRBD1. Per the germline V gene, CDR1 is SGHRS and CDR2 is YFSETQ. This CDR3 is 12 amino acids long. Trimming at V came to 4 bases and at J to 9 bases, leaving 1 base not matched to a gene. The chain's CDR3 is CASSRDRGEQFF. CDR3 bases: TGCGCCAGCAGCCGGGACAGGGGTGAGCAGTTCTTC.

V gene TRBV27 combines with J gene TRBJ2-1; D unresolved. This CDR3 is 14 amino acids long. V lost 0 bases to trimming and J lost 0 bases, with 3 bases between them. Germline lookup yields CDR1 MNHEY and CDR2 SMNVEV (reference sequence). The CDR3 nucleotides read TGTGCCAGCAGTTTATCTCGCTCCTACAATGAGCAGTTCTTC. Translated, it gives CASSLSRSYNEQFF.